Shown below are 26 T cell receptor beta chains from a single sample sequenced in a study of T-cell memory formation after mild COVID-19. TCRdb re-derived calls from the 5' RACE reads in MiXCR, one entry per CDR3 protein. Of roughly 240,000 distinct CDR3 sequences in the sample, around 15% were seen once. Sequencing was performed on PBMCs or a T cell subset sorted from them (not recorded which). All receptors derive from a man aged 18 to 30 who had mild COVID-19 (a few samples of this study predate the infection). Cell type and time point are not known.

This clonotype has just a few counts. The rearrangement links TRBV5-1 to TRBJ2-3, with D tentatively TRBD1 or TRBD2 (5 bases each). The germline V gene has CDR1 SGHRS and CDR2 YFSETQ. Trimming removed 3 bases at V and 1 base at J, with 12 bases between. CDR3 length equals 15 residues. The CDR3 sequence is CASSWGSSGTDTQYF. CDR3 nucleotides: TGCGCCAGCAGCTGGGGGTCCTCTGGCACAGATACGCAGTATTTT. Looking up the rest from reference TRBV5-1 and TRBJ2-3 gives the full variable domain: KAGVTQTPRYLIKTRGQQVTLSCSPISGHRSVSWYQQTPGQGLQFLFEYFSETQRNKGNFPGRFSGRQFSNSRSEMNVSTLELGDSALYLCASSWGSSGTDTQYFGPGTRLTVL.

This clonotype was counted between two and nine times. The genes are TRBV12-3 or TRBV12-4 and TRBJ1-1; TRBD1 matches 7 bases. The CDR3 loop spans 15 amino acids. J gave up 4 bases and V 5 bases, and 10 bases lay outside the gene matches. In DNA, the CDR3 is TGTGCCAGCAGTCCAGGGGGGTATAGCGGCACTGAAGCTTTCTTT. It codes for CASSPGGYSGTEAFF.

Only a few counts were recorded for this clonotype. The genes are TRBV12-3 or TRBV12-4 and TRBJ2-2, with 10 bases fitting TRBD2. V lost 3 bases to trimming and J lost 4 bases; unmatched junction nucleotides: 17. The CDR3 is 20 amino acids. The DNA for the CDR3 is TGTGCCAGCAGTTTCCGTACTCCGACTCCGGGACTAGCGACCACCGGGGAGCTGTTTTTT. Translated, it gives CASSFRTPTPGLATTGELFF.

At least ten counts were recorded for this clonotype. The gene calls are TRBV20-1 and TRBJ2-7, with D unclear. V was cut by 2 bases and J by 6 bases, with 8 bases left in between. This CDR3 region has 11 residues. Germline values: CDR1 DFQATT, CDR2 SNEGSKA (reference sequence). The CDR3 region has the DNA TGCAGTGCTAGAAGTGGGTTCGAGCAGTACGTC. This translates into CSARSGFEQYV.

This clonotype was seen a few times. CDR3 sequence: CAVSPRTETGELFF. CDR3 nucleotides: TGCGCCGTCAGCCCACGGACGGAGACCGGGGAGCTGTTTTTT. The gene calls are TRBV5-1 and TRBJ2-2; D gene unclear. The CDR3 contains 14 residues. Trimming left V 10 bases short and J 5 bases short, with 18 bases between. Germline loops: CDR1 SGHRS, CDR2 YFSETQ.

There are a few counts of this clonotype. This chain uses TRBV7-3 with TRBJ2-1; TRBD1 aligns across 9 bases. V shed 8 bases, J shed 8 bases, and the junction held 16 bases outside the gene matches. CDR1 SGHTA and CDR2 FQGTGA come from the germline V gene. The CDR3 has 16 amino acids. CDR3 sequence: CASRLDGTGSWDEQFF. CDR3 DNA: TGTGCCAGCCGTCTTGATGGGACAGGGTCATGGGATGAGCAGTTCTTC.

In this sample, this clonotype turned up a few times. The gene calls are TRBV6-2 or TRBV6-3 and TRBJ2-1; 8 positions agree with TRBD2. Trimming took 4 bases from V and 0 from J; bases not matched to a gene: 2. This CDR3 has 15 amino acids. Germline loops: CDR1 MNHEY, CDR2 SVGEGT. CDR3 residues: CASSLRGDSYNEQFF. The CDR3 nucleotides are TGTGCCAGCAGTTTGCGGGGGGACTCCTACAATGAGCAGTTCTTC.

There are many counts of this clonotype. The chain carries TRBV27 and TRBJ2-1; 10 bases align to TRBD1. In germline, CDR1 is MNHEY, CDR2 SMNVEV (reference sequence). The CDR3 runs to 15 residues. V shed 6 bases, J shed 7 bases, and the junction held 9 bases outside the gene matches. The CDR3 DNA follows: TGTGCCAGCAGGCTACCGGGACAGGGGAATAATGAGCAGTTCTTC. Residues: CASRLPGQGNNEQFF.

This clonotype was seen more than once but under ten times. The rearrangement links TRBV4-2 to TRBJ1-1; a weak D match, TRBD1 (5 bases). This CDR3 has 15 residues. V lost 0 bases and J 1 base, leaving 9 bases between the germline ends. Germline lookup yields CDR1 LGHNA and CDR2 YNFKEQ. The CDR3 DNA reads TGTGCCAGCAGCCAAGATTTGGGGGGGAACACTGAAGCTTTCTTT. This encodes CASSQDLGGNTEAFF.

V is TRBV4-2 and J is TRBJ2-3, with D tentatively TRBD2 (6 bases). Deletions cut 0 bases from V and 2 bases from J, with 12 bases between. This CDR3 contains 16 residues. The germline CDR1 and CDR2 sequences are LGHNA and YNFKEQ. CDR3 amino acids: CASSQELAVFTDTQYF. The CDR3 DNA is TGTGCCAGCAGCCAAGAACTAGCTGTCTTCACAGATACGCAGTATTTT.

The table lists this clonotype with a few counts. The chain employs TRBV12-3 or TRBV12-4 and TRBJ2-2, with 9 positions matching TRBD1. The CDR3 loop spans 13 amino acids. V shed 6 bases, J shed 5 bases, and the junction held 1 base outside the gene matches. This chain's CDR3 is CASRDRGTGELFF. The CDR3 DNA follows: TGTGCCAGCAGAGACAGGGGGACCGGGGAGCTGTTTTTT.

This clonotype occurred a few times. This chain links TRBV5-1 with TRBJ2-7, with TRBD1 matching over 9 bases. The CDR3 is made up of 14 amino acids. Trimming cost V 3 bases and J 6 bases; bases outside gene matches: 7. Germline lookup yields CDR1 SGHRS and CDR2 YFSETQ. CDR3 region: CASSWGTGSGEQYV. In DNA, the CDR3 is TGCGCCAGCAGCTGGGGGACAGGGTCTGGCGAGCAGTACGTC.

This chain uses TRBV5-5 with TRBJ1-1; D not certain. Trimming took 0 bases from V and 4 from J, leaving 10 bases between them. The CDR3 totals 14 residues. Germline lookup yields CDR1 SGHKS and CDR2 YYEKEE (reference sequence). The CDR3, as DNA: TGTGCCAGCAGCTTGGTACCCCGAGGCACTGAAGCTTTCTTT. Protein: CASSLVPRGTEAFF.

The rearrangement joins TRBV11-2 to TRBJ2-5; 13 bases agree with TRBD2. CDR1 and CDR2 (germline): SGHAT, FQNNGV. The CDR3 sequence is 14 residues long. Germline trimming cut 5 bases from V and 7 bases from J; bases unmatched to any gene: 4. The chain's CDR3 is CASSTSGGAGTQYF. In nucleotides, the CDR3 is TGTGCCAGCAGCACTAGCGGGGGGGCGGGGACCCAGTACTTC.

In its sample, this clonotype was seen many times. The chain combines TRBV5-6 with TRBJ1-2, with D possibly TRBD1 on 6 matching bases. The germline V gene encodes CDR1 SGHDT and CDR2 YYEEEE. Trimming took 5 bases from V and 3 from J, leaving 11 bases between them. This CDR3 region has 13 residues. The CDR3 region is CASSQQGYYGYTF. The CDR3 coding sequence is TGTGCCAGCAGTCAACAGGGTTACTATGGCTACACCTTC. Looking up the rest from reference TRBV5-6 and TRBJ1-2 gives the full variable domain: DAGVTQSPTHLIKTRGQQVTLRCSPKSGHDTVSWYQQALGQGPQFIFQYYEEEERQRGNFPDRFSGHQFPNYSSELNVNALLLGDSALYLCASSQQGYYGYTFGSGTRLTVV.

In DNA, the CDR3 is TGTGCCAGCAGCTTGGCCTGGACACCTACCTATGGCTACACCTTC. Residues: CASSLAWTPTYGYTF. The rearrangement joins TRBV5-5 to TRBJ1-2; D is perhaps TRBD1 (5 bases). In germline, CDR1 is SGHKS, CDR2 YYEKEE (reference sequence). This CDR3 contains 15 residues. Trimming cost V 0 bases and J 4 bases, with 13 bases left between them.

This chain uses TRBV15 with TRBJ1-5; perhaps TRBD1 as D (5 bases). V lost 5 bases to trimming and J lost 4 bases, with 9 bases between them. There are 13 residues in the CDR3. Per germline, CDR1 LNHNV and CDR2 YYDKDF (reference sequence). The CDR3 nucleotides are TGTGCCACCAGCGGGGCCTCGAATCAGCCCCAGCATTTT. Translating gives CATSGASNQPQHF.

Written as DNA, the CDR3 is TGTGCCAGCAGCTTAGGGGTAGCGGGGGGTACGGATGAGCAGTTCTTC. Its protein product is CASSLGVAGGTDEQFF. The gene calls are TRBV7-9 and TRBJ2-1; TRBD2 agrees at 10 bases. The V gene's germline CDR1 is SEHNR and CDR2 FQNEAQ (reference sequence). This CDR3 is built from 16 residues. Unmatched junction bases numbered 8, after V lost 1 base and J lost 8 bases.

The count of this clonotype is one. The chain has TRBV29-1 and TRBJ2-7; D might be TRBD1 (7 bases). This CDR3 has 12 residues. Per germline, CDR1 SQVTM and CDR2 ANQGSEA. Trimming shortened V by 5 bases and J by 6 bases, and 14 bases separated the two germline ends. This CDR3 reads CSVLTGRGEQYF. The CDR3 bases are TGCAGCGTTCTGACAGGGCGGGGCGAGCAGTACTTC.

The chain uses TRBV20-1 and TRBJ2-5, with a weak D call TRBD2 (7 bases). Germline CDR1 DFQATT, CDR2 SNEGSKA (reference sequence). The CDR3 has 13 residues. Trimming cost V 1 base and J 7 bases, with 13 bases left between them. Written as DNA, the CDR3 is TGCAGTGCTAGAGGGGCGGGGGCTCGGACCCAGTACTTC. This translates into CSARGAGARTQYF.

This chain links TRBV10-2 with TRBJ1-5; 10 nucleotides agree with TRBD1. The CDR3 consists of 13 residues. J gave up 6 bases and V 4 bases, and 0 bases lay outside the gene matches. Germline V lookup: CDR1 WSHSY, CDR2 SAAADI. CDR3 nucleotides: TGCGCCAGCAGTGGGGACAGGGGTCAGCCCCAGCATTTT. This encodes CASSGDRGQPQHF.

This clonotype has more than one count but fewer than ten. The chain recombines TRBV5-6 with TRBJ1-5, with D uncertain. The CDR3 has 16 amino acids. Germline values: CDR1 SGHDT, CDR2 YYEEEE. The V end was cut by 0 bases, the J end by 0 bases, with 10 bases between. Here the CDR3 reads CASSLGLGYSNQPQHF. CDR3 DNA: TGTGCCAGCAGCTTGGGTCTCGGGTATAGCAATCAGCCCCAGCATTTT.

The chain links TRBV20-1 to TRBJ1-1; D gene uncertain. This CDR3 comprises 11 residues. Germline V CDR1 and CDR2: DFQATT, SNEGSKA (reference sequence). V was pared by 6 bases and J by 0 bases, with 5 bases between. The CDR3 nucleotides are TGCAGTGCGCGGATGAACACTGAAGCTTTCTTT. Its protein product is CSARMNTEAFF.

Only a few counts were recorded for this clonotype. The chain is built from TRBV7-2 and TRBJ2-5, with TRBD2 as a possible D gene (5 bases). CDR3 length: 16 residues. Germline assignment: CDR1 SGHTA and CDR2 FQGNSA. Trimming removed 5 bases at V and 5 bases at J, with 21 bases between. The CDR3 is CASSAPRGVAQETQYF. The DNA for the CDR3 is TGTGCCAGCAGCGCCCCCCGGGGAGTCGCTCAGGAGACCCAGTACTTC.

This clonotype appeared a single time. V usage is TRBV12-3 or TRBV12-4 and J usage is TRBJ1-2; the D gene is possibly TRBD1 (5 bases). This CDR3 is 16 amino acids long. Trimming stripped 3 bases from V and 4 bases from J, with 18 bases between. The CDR3 is CASSLQGAPPIYGYTF. CDR3 nucleotide sequence: TGTGCCAGCAGTTTGCAGGGCGCCCCCCCCATCTATGGCTACACCTTC.

A few counts support this clonotype. The chain couples TRBV24-1 to TRBJ2-5; D is uncertain. V gave up 5 bases and J gave up 1 base, with 7 bases separating them. Germline-derived CDR1 and CDR2 are KGHDR and SFDVKD. The length of the CDR3 is 13 residues. Here the CDR3 reads CATSAGSQETQYF. The CDR3 DNA follows: TGTGCCACCAGTGCGGGCAGCCAAGAGACCCAGTACTTC.